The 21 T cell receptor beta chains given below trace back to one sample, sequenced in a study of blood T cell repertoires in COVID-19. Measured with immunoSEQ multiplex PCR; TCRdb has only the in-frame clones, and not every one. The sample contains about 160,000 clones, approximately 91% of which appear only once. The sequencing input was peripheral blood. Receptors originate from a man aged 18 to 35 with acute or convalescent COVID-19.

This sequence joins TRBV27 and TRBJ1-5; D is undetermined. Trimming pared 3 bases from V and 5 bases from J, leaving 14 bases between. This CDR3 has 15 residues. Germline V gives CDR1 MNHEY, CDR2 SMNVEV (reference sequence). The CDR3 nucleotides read TGTGCCAGCAGTTTTTCTGTCGGCGGTCATCAGCCCCAGCATTTT. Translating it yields CASSFSVGGHQPQHF.

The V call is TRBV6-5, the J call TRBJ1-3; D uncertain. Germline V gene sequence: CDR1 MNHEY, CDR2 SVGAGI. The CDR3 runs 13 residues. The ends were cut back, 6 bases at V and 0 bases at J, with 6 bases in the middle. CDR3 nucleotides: TGTGCCAGCAGACCGGTCTCTGGAAACACCATATATTTT. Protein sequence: CASRPVSGNTIYF.

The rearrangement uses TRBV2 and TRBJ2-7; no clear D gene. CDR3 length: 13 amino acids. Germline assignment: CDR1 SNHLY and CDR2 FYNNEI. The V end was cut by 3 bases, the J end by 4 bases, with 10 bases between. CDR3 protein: CASSDPPQYEQYF. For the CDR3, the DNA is TGTGCCAGCAGTGACCCCCCCCAGTACGAGCAGTACTTC.

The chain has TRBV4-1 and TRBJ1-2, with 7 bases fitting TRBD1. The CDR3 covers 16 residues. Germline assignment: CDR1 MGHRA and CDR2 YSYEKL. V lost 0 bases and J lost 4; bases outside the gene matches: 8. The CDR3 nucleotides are TGCGCCAGCAGCCAAGATGGAGGCGGGACAGCCTATGGCTACACCTTC. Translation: CASSQDGGGTAYGYTF.

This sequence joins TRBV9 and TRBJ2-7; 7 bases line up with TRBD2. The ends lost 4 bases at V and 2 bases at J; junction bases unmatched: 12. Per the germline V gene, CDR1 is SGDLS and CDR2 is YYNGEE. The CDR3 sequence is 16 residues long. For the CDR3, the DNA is TGTGCCAGCAGCCCGCTTGGGGGGGGACGCGCCTACGAGCAGTACTTC. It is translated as CASSPLGGGRAYEQYF.

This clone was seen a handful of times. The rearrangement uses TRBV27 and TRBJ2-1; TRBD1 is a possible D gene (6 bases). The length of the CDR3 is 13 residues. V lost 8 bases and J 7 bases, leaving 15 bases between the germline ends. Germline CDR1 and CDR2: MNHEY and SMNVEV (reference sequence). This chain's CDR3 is CASYTGYGNEQFF. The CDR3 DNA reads TGTGCCAGCTACACAGGGTATGGTAATGAGCAGTTCTTC.

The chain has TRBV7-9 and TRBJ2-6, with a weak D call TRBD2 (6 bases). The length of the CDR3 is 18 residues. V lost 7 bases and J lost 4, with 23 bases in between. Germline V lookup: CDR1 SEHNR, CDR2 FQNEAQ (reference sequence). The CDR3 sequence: CASTRGAGTAGGANVLTF. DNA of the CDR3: TGTGCCAGCACCCGAGGCGCAGGAACCGCGGGAGGGGCCAACGTCCTGACTTTC.

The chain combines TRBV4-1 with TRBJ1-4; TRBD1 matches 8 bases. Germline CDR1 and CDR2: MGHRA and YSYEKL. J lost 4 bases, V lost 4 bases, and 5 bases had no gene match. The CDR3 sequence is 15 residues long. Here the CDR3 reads CASSLYDRGNEKLFF. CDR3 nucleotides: TGCGCCAGCAGCCTGTATGACAGGGGTAATGAAAAACTGTTTTTT.

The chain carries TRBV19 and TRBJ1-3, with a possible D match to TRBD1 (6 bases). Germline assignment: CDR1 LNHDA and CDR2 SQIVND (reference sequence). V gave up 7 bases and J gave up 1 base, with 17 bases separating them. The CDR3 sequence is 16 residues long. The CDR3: CASTDPLQGSGNTIYF. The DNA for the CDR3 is TGTGCCAGTACCGACCCGCTACAGGGATCTGGAAACACCATATATTTT.

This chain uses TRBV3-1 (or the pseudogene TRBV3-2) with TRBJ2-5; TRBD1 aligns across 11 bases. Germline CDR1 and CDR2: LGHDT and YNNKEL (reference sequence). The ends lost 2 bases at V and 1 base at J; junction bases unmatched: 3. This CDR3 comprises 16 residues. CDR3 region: CASSQPGQGVQETQYF. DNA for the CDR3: TGTGCCAGCAGCCAACCGGGACAGGGGGTCCAAGAGACCCAGTACTTC.

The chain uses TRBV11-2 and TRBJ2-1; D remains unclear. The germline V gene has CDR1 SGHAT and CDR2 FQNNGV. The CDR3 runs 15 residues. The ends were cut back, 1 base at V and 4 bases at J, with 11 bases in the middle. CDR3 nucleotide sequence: TGTGCCAGCAGCTTAGGTCCGACTGCTTACAATGAGCAGTTCTTC. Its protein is CASSLGPTAYNEQFF.

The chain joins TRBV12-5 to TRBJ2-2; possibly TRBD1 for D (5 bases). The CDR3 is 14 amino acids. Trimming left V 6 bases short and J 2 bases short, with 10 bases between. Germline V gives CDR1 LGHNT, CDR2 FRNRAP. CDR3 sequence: CASGKTVNTGELFF. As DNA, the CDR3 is TGTGCTAGTGGCAAGACAGTTAACACCGGGGAGCTGTTTTTT.

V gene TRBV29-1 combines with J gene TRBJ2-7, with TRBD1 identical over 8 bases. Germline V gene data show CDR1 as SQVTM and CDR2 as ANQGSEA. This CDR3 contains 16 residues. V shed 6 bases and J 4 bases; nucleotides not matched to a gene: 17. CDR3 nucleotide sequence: TGCAGCGTCGATGACAGGGGCACCTCCGTTTTTTACGAGCAGTACTTC. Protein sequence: CSVDDRGTSVFYEQYF.

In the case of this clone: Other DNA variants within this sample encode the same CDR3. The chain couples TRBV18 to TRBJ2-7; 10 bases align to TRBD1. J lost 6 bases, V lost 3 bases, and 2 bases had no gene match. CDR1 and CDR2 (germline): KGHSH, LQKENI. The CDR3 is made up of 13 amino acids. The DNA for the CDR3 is TGTGCCAGCTCACCCGGGACAGGGGTCGAGCAGTACTTC. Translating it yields CASSPGTGVEQYF.

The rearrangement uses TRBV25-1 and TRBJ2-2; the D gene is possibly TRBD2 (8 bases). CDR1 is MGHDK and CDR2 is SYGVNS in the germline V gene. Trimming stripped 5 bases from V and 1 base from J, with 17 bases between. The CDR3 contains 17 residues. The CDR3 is CASSRGGTGVNTGELFF. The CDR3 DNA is TGTGCCAGCAGTCGGGGGGGTACAGGGGTGAACACCGGGGAGCTGTTTTTT.

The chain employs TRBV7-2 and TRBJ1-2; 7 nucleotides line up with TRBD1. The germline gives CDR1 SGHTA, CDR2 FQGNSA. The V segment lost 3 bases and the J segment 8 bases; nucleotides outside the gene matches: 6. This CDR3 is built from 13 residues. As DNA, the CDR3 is TGTGCCAGCAGCTTTTTAGACAGGGCAGGCTACACCTTC. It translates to CASSFLDRAGYTF.

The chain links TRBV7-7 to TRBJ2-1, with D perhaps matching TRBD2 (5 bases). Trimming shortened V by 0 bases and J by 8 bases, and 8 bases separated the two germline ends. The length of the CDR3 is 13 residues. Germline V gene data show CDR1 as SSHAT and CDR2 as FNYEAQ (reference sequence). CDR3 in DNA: TGTGCCAGCAGCTTAGCGGGAGTGGATGAGCAGTTCTTC. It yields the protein CASSLAGVDEQFF.

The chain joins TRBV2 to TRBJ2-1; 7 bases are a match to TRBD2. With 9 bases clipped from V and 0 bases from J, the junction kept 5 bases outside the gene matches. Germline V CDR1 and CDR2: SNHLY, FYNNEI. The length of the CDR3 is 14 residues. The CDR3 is CASKAGSSYNEQFF. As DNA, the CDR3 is TGTGCCAGTAAAGCGGGGAGCTCCTACAATGAGCAGTTCTTC.

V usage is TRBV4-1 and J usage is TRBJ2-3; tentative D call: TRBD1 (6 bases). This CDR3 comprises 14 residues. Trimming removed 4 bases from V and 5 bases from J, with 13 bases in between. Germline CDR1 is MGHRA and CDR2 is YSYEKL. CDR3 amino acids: CASSLTGTRDTQYF. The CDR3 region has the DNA TGCGCCAGCAGCCTGACAGGCACTCGAGATACGCAGTATTTT.

The CDR3 bases are TGTGCCTGGACCGGGGGGGAGACGCTCCCGGCTTTCTTT. Translating gives CAWTGGETLPAFF. J is TRBJ1-1 and V is TRBV30; TRBD1 is a possible D gene (5 bases). CDR3 length: 13 amino acids. Trimming cost V 4 bases and J 11 bases, with 20 bases left between them. CDR1 and CDR2 (germline): GTSNPN, SVGIG (reference sequence).

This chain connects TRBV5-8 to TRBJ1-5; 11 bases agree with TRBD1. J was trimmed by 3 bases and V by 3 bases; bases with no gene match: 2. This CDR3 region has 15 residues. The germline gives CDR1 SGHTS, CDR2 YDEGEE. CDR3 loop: CASSSGQGDNQPQHF. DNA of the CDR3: TGTGCCAGCAGCTCGGGACAGGGGGACAATCAGCCCCAGCATTTT.